This T cell receptor (beta chain) was obtained from a study of T cells in Graves' hyperthyroidism and ophthalmopathy. The CDR3 totals 14 residues. The germline V gene has CDR1 MNHEY and CDR2 SVGEGT. Trimming cost V 6 bases and J 1 base, with 9 bases left between them. RNA transcripts yielded amplified TCR beta CDR3 regions. Researchers ran a first-round RT-PCR on the TCR CDR3 using the HTBI primer set. From the multiplex PCR reads, TCRdb called clonotypes with MiXCR, one entry per CDR3 protein. Here the sample spans about 460,000 distinct CDR3 sequences, 20% to 25% being singletons. Input material: blood. The clonotype was recovered from a woman in her 70s with Graves' ophthalmopathy. The V gene is TRBV6-2 or TRBV6-3, the J gene TRBJ2-2; unclear D gene. The CDR3 DNA reads TGTGCCAGCAGCACCCTTAGGAACACCGGGGAGCTGTTTTTT. It encodes CASSTLRNTGELFF.